Here is one T cell receptor beta chain with its context. There is no known antigen for this receptor. No base quality values were provided; no much bigger clone lies one nucleotide off. There are 15 amino acids in the CDR3, from cysteine to phenylalanine inclusive. Only the CDR3 DNA stays, 45 bases, in frame from base 1. CDR1 and CDR2 are read off the germline V gene as SGHDN and FVKESK. At the junction V is shortened by 11 bases and J by 6 bases, with 24 bases in between. The immunoSEQ Assay, a bias-controlled multiplex PCR, was used to amplify TCRbeta CDR3 regions from genomic DNA. The paper's processing steps were these. Nucleated cell counts per sample were estimated from amplification of reference gene primers within the assay. To quantify the absolute abundance of each unique TCRbeta CDR3 rearrangement, sequence reads were collapsed and filtered. For each sample, productive Simpson clonality was calculated by taking the square root of Simpson's diversity index across productive rearrangements. Not all clones reach the TCRdb copy of this immuneACCESS table, which keeps in-frame sequences only. Checked studies attribute under half of the gap to unresolved V genes and leave the rest unexplained. V and J calls and clone size are given by that table; D and trimming were obtained from the DNA. The sample table lists tens of thousands of clones, roughly 80% of them with a count of one. About half of the sample comes from the top ten.

The source of the sample is a study of blood T cell repertoires in COVID-19 (dated by TCRdb to between 2020 and 2021). Describing the broader study: The collaborator samples originated in the United States, Italy and Spain and spanned the acute and convalescent phases of COVID-19. The repertoires were released in a freely available public database intended as a resource for research on the immune response to SARS-CoV-2. The prospective study material was composed of cDNA or gDNA derived from T cells, B-cell-depleted T cells, or PBMCs. A de-identified subject ID, COVID-19 status, age in years and sex were almost always included in the sample metadata. Subjects who had been exposed to COVID-19, were actively infected with it, or had recovered from it provided the deeply sampled blood TCRbeta repertoires that made up the dataset. Where available, HLA class I and class II types were taken from metadata supplied by the sample provider and were not determined by assay-based typing. Samples were obtained from the ongoing ImmuneRACE study (first 160 participants) and from over 1,000 subjects provided by 6 global collaborators. Study-level results and caveats: How much clinical and demographic metadata was included differed by source and by participant, and the metadata was provided uncurated.

Whole blood was collected in K2EDTA tubes by collaborating institutions according to the institutions' own protocols. For TCRbeta analysis, collaborators shipped samples in one of three forms: frozen whole blood, isolated PBMCs, or DNA extracted from either of those sample types. The source is a human donor in a cohort sampled during active COVID-19. Recombination linked TRBV14 to TRBJ2-3; a tentative D call is TRBD2 (6 bases match). The specimen was peripheral blood. The DNA sequence is given as TGTGCCGATACCGGAGGGGCCCTATTGCCGGATACGCAGTATTTT. This sequence encodes CADTGGALLPDTQYF.